These 7 T cell receptor beta chains share one sample of origin, sequenced in a study of cytomegalovirus exposure and HLA in healthy donors (dated by TCRdb to about 2017). Receptor amplification or capture employed the immunoSEQ multiplex PCR assay. In its TCRdb copy, this immuneACCESS table keeps in-frame sequences only and misses some clones. Where compared with another copy, unresolved V genes explain less than half of these, and the others have no known cause. The sample table holds over 100,000 clones, of which 75% to 90% were seen once. Jointly, the top ten make up around 1.3% of the sample. The sample comprised PBMCs. All receptors come from a woman in her late teens or twenties in good health and CMV-seronegative.

As DNA, the CDR3 is TGTGCCAGCAGCGACACAGGGGCCTATGGCTACACCTTC. It codes for CASSDTGAYGYTF. The chain couples TRBV6-1 to TRBJ1-2, with TRBD1 matching over 7 bases. CDR1 and CDR2 from the germline V gene are MNHNS and SASEGT. There are 13 residues in the CDR3. With 6 bases clipped from V and 4 bases from J, the junction kept 5 bases outside the gene matches.

V and J are TRBV7-2 and TRBJ2-2; D uncertain. Between the trimmed V and J ends, which lost 6 bases and 4 bases, there was a span of 12 bases. CDR3 length equals 14 residues. Germline-derived CDR1 and CDR2 are SGHTA and FQGNSA. The CDR3, as DNA: TGTGCCAGCAGACCACCGGGTGGCACCGGGGAGCTGTTTTTT. Protein: CASRPPGGTGELFF.

The rearrangement links TRBV5-1 to TRBJ1-2; TRBD1 is a possible D gene (6 bases). Between the trimmed V and J ends, which lost 4 bases and 4 bases, there was a span of 17 bases. CDR1 SGHRS and CDR2 YFSETQ come from the germline V gene. The CDR3 covers 15 residues. The CDR3 region has the DNA TGCGCCAGCAGCGGGCTACAGGGCTCTTCCTATGGCTACACCTTC. Translated, it gives CASSGLQGSSYGYTF.

On this clone: At the DNA level, this CDR3 is encoded by other sequences in the same sample as well. V is TRBV6-5 and J is TRBJ2-7; D perhaps matches TRBD2 (5 bases). The CDR3 is 12 residues long. Trimming removed 8 bases at V and 4 bases at J, with 12 bases between. Germline CDR1 reads MNHEY; CDR2 reads SVGAGI. The CDR3 reads CASGRGPYEQYF. In nucleotides, the CDR3 is TGTGCCAGCGGTCGGGGTCCATACGAGCAGTACTTC.

The chain has TRBV18 and TRBJ1-4; 9 bases agree with TRBD1. After removal of 6 bases from V and 7 bases from J, the junction contained 6 bases not matched to a gene. Germline V gene lookup returns CDR1 KGHSH and CDR2 LQKENI. The CDR3 sequence is 14 residues long. Written as DNA, the CDR3 is TGTGCCAGCTCGGACAGGGGAAAAGGTGAAAAACTGTTTTTT. It codes for CASSDRGKGEKLFF.

The chain links TRBV15 to TRBJ1-3, with D perhaps matching TRBD1 (6 bases). The germline V gene has CDR1 LNHNV and CDR2 YYDKDF (reference sequence). V was pared by 0 bases and J by 3 bases, with 18 bases between. The CDR3 runs 18 residues. CDR3 residues: CATSRDVRDTLIGNTIYF. The CDR3 DNA follows: TGTGCCACCAGCAGAGATGTCCGGGACACGCTCATTGGAAACACCATATATTTT. The complete variable domain, with remaining parts taken from reference TRBV15 and TRBJ1-3, reads DAMVIQNPRYQVTQFGKPVTLSCSQTLNHNVMYWYQQKSSQAPKLLFHYYDKDFNNEADTPDNFQSRRPNTSFCFLDIRSPGLGDTAMYLCATSRDVRDTLIGNTIYFGEGSWLTVV.

The rearrangement joins TRBV7-8 to TRBJ2-7; D is perhaps TRBD1 (5 bases). V was cut by 2 bases and J by 2 bases, with 19 bases left in between. This CDR3 has 17 residues. CDR1 is SGHVS and CDR2 is FQNEAQ in the germline V gene. CDR3 DNA sequence: TGTGCCAGCAGCTTAATTATTGTTGGGGCCATTCCCTACGAGCAGTACTTC. This encodes CASSLIIVGAIPYEQYF.